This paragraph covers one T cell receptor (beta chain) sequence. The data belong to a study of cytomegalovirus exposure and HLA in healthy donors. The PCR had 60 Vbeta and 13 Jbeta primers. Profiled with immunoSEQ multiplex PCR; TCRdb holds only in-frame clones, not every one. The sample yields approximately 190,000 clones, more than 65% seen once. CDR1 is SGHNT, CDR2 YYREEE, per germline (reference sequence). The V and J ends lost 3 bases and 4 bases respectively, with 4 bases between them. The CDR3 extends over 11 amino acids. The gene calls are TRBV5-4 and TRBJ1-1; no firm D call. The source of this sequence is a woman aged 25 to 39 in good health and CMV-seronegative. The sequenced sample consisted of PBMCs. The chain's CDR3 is CASSSVTEAFF. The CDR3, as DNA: TGTGCCAGCAGCTCGGTCACTGAAGCTTTCTTT.